These T cell receptor beta chains were read from a single sample in a study of T-cell memory formation after mild COVID-19. TCRdb re-called the 5' RACE reads with MiXCR, one entry per CDR3 protein. In the table there are a few hundred thousand distinct CDR3 sequences, around 28% of which are singletons. Sequenced material: PBMCs or a T cell subset sorted from them (not recorded which). The receptors shown here come from an adult woman who had mild COVID-19 (a few samples of this study predate the infection). Cell type and time point are not known. The CDR3 runs from the conserved cysteine through the conserved F or W. Fields, in order: J gene, V gene, D gene, clone size, CDR3 protein, CDR3 DNA. A D gene is named only where the DNA matches it firmly. Clone size is stated in some rows and not others, as once, few, many or a class when expanded.

TRBJ2-7 | TRBV5-1 | NA | NA | CASSFETGGDEQYF | TGCGCCAGCAGCTTCGAGACAGGAGGCGACGAGCAGTACTTC
TRBJ2-1 | TRBV6-2/TRBV6-3 | NA | few | CASSMGGLNNEQFF | TGTGCCAGCAGCATGGGGGGACTTAACAATGAGCAGTTCTTC
TRBJ2-1 | TRBV7-2 | TRBD2 | few | CASSLRLAGEQFF | TGTGCCAGCAGCCTGCGACTAGCAGGCGAGCAGTTCTTC
TRBJ1-1 | TRBV5-6 | TRBD1 | NA | CASSLTQGARAEAFF | TGTGCCAGCAGCCTAACACAGGGGGCGCGGGCTGAAGCTTTCTTT
TRBJ1-1 | TRBV29-1 | NA | NA | CSVARVDTEAFF | TGCAGCGTTGCCAGGGTTGACACTGAAGCTTTCTTT
TRBJ2-3 | TRBV30 | NA | NA | CACGGTPGTDTQYF | TGTGCCTGCGGCGGGACACCCGGCACAGATACGCAGTATTTT
TRBJ2-1 | TRBV20-1 | TRBD1 | few | CSATGGGSYNEQFF | TGCAGTGCCACAGGGGGAGGCTCCTACAATGAGCAGTTCTTC
TRBJ2-1 | TRBV4-3 | TRBD1 | few | CASSQDQVTGEWNEQFF | TGCGCCAGCAGCCAAGATCAGGTGACAGGGGAGTGGAATGAGCAGTTCTTC
TRBJ2-3 | TRBV7-2 | TRBD2 | many | CASSDSGGTDTQYF | TGTGCCAGCTCAGATAGCGGGGGCACAGATACGCAGTATTTT
TRBJ2-2 | TRBV3-1 | NA | few | CASSQTMGGELFF | TGTGCCAGCAGCCAGACGATGGGCGGGGAGCTGTTTTTT
TRBJ1-5 | TRBV12-3/TRBV12-4 | NA | NA | CASTHTGTSNQPQHF | TGTGCCAGCACCCACACGGGGACGAGCAATCAGCCCCAGCATTTT
TRBJ1-4 | TRBV27 | TRBD1 | NA | CASSLAGGQGRLKLFF | TGTGCCAGCAGTCTCGCCGGGGGACAGGGTCGGTTGAAACTGTTTTTT
TRBJ2-7 | TRBV5-5 | NA | NA | CASSLPLTGPYEQYF | TGTGCCAGCAGCCTCCCGCTGACAGGCCCCTACGAGCAGTACTTC
TRBJ1-1 | TRBV5-6 | NA | few | CASSLPGQNTEAFF | TGTGCCAGCAGCTTGCCTGGACAGAACACTGAAGCTTTCTTT
TRBJ2-5 | TRBV7-9 | TRBD1 | many | CASSLVTGTETQYF | TGTGCCAGCAGCTTAGTGACAGGGACAGAGACCCAGTACTTC
TRBJ2-1 | TRBV7-2 | NA | few | CASRLDNEQFF | TGTGCCAGCAGACTGGACAATGAGCAGTTCTTC
TRBJ2-3 | TRBV12-3/TRBV12-4 | TRBD1 | NA | CASARDRGIDTQYF | TGTGCCAGCGCCCGGGACAGGGGTATAGATACGCAGTATTTT
TRBJ2-3 | TRBV7-8 | TRBD1 | NA | CASSSGTGGWSDTQYF | TGTGCCAGCAGCTCCGGGACAGGGGGCTGGTCAGATACGCAGTATTTT
TRBJ1-3 | TRBV12-3/TRBV12-4 | NA | NA | CASSLNIGRRSGNTIYF | TGTGCCAGCAGTTTAAATATCGGGAGACGTTCTGGAAACACCATATATTTT
TRBJ1-1 | TRBV29-1 | NA | NA | CSVTANTEAFF | TGCAGCGTGACAGCGAACACTGAAGCTTTCTTT
TRBJ2-1 | TRBV30 | TRBD2 | NA | CAWSPGLAGYEQFF | TGTGCCTGGAGCCCGGGACTAGCGGGGTATGAGCAGTTCTTC
TRBJ2-3 | TRBV18 | NA | NA | CASSTGQTSTDTQYF | TGTGCCAGCTCAACCGGACAGACTAGCACAGATACGCAGTATTTT
TRBJ2-3 | TRBV7-6 | TRBD1 | few | CASSSRDRMADTQYF | TGTGCCAGCAGCTCCCGGGACAGGATGGCAGATACGCAGTATTTT
TRBJ2-5 | TRBV6-1 | NA | NA | CASSSGAWVGGETQYF | TGTGCCAGCAGTTCGGGTGCCTGGGTAGGGGGAGAGACCCAGTACTTC
TRBJ2-7 | TRBV9 | TRBD2 | NA | CASSVGASGSSYEQYF | TGTGCCAGCAGCGTAGGGGCTAGCGGAAGCTCCTACGAGCAGTACTTC
TRBJ2-1 | TRBV9 | TRBD2 | NA | CASSVEGLGREQFF | TGTGCCAGCAGCGTAGAGGGACTAGGGAGGGAGCAGTTCTTC
TRBJ2-7 | TRBV13 | TRBD2 | NA | CASSLAGCWDVRLAGACPYEQYF | TGTGCCAGCAGCTTAGCGGGGTGCTGGGATGTCAGGCTAGCGGGAGCCTGTCCCTACGAGCAGTACTTC
TRBJ2-3 | TRBV5-6 | NA | NA | CASSLTQDSSTDTQYF | TGTGCCAGCAGCTTGACCCAGGACTCCAGCACAGATACGCAGTATTTT
TRBJ1-3 | TRBV5-4 | NA | few | CASSSGAGTGNTIYF | TGTGCCAGCAGCTCCGGGGCAGGAACTGGAAACACCATATATTTT
TRBJ2-7 | TRBV5-1 | NA | few | CASSDSFYEQYF | TGCGCCAGCAGCGACAGCTTCTACGAGCAGTACTTC
TRBJ2-1 | TRBV12-3/TRBV12-4 | TRBD2 | NA | CASSLPSGRYNEQFF | TGTGCCAGCAGTTTACCTAGCGGGAGATACAATGAGCAGTTCTTC
TRBJ2-1 | TRBV7-8 | TRBD2 | few | CASRPLAGGHNEQFF | TGTGCCAGCAGGCCGCTAGCGGGAGGGCACAATGAGCAGTTCTTC
TRBJ1-5 | TRBV2 | NA | NA | CASTVTGNQPQHF | TGTGCCAGCACGGTGACGGGGAATCAGCCCCAGCATTTT